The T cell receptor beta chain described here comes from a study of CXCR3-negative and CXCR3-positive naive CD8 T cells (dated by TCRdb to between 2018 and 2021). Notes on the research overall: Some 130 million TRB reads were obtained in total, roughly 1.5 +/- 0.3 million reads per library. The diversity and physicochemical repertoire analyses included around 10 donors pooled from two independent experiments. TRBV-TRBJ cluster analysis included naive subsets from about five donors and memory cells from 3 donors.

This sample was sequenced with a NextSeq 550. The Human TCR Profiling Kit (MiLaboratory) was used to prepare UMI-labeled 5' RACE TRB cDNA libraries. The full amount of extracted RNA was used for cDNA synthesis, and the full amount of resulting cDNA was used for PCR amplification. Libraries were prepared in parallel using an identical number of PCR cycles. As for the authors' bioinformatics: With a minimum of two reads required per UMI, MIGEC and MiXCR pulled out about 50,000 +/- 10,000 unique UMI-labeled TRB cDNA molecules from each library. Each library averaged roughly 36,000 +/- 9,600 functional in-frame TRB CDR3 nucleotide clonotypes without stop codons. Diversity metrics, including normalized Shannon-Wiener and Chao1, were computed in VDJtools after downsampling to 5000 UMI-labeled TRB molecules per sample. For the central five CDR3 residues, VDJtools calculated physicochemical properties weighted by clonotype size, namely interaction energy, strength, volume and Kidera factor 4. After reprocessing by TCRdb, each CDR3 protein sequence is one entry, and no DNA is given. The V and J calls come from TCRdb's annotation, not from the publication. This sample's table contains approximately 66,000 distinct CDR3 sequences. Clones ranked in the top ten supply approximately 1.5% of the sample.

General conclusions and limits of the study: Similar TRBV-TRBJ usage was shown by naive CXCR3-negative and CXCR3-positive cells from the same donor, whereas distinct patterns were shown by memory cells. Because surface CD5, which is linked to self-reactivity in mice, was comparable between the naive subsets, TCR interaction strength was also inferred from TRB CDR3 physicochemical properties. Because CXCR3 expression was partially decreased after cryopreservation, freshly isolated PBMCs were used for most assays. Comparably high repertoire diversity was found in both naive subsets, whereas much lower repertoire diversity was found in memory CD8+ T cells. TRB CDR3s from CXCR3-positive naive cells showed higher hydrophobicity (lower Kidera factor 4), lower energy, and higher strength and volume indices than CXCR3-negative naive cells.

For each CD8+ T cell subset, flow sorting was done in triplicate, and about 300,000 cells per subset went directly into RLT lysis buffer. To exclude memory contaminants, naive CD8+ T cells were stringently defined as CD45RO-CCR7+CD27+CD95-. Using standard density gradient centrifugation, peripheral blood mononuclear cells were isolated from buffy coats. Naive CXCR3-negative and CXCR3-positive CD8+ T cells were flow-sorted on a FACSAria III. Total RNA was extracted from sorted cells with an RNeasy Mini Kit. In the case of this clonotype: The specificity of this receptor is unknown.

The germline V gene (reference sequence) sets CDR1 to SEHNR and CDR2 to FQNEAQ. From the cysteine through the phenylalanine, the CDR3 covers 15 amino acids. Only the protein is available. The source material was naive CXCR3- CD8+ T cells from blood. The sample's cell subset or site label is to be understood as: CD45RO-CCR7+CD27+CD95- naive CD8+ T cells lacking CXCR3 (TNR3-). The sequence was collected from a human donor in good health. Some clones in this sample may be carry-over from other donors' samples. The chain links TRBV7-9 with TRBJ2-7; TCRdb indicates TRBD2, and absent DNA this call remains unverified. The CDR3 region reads CASSPPSGPTYEQYF.